The next 18 T cell receptor beta chains were all read from a single sample in a study of yellow fever vaccine responses in identical twins. TCRdb independently ran MiXCR on the RT-PCR reads; one entry per CDR3 protein. The repertoire holds about a thousand distinct CDR3 sequences, with roughly four fifths as singletons. The sequenced sample was T cells from blood (PBMCs), unsorted or a sorted subset (not recorded which), obtained before or after yellow fever vaccination (not recorded which). These TCRs come from a female donor who received the yellow fever vaccine.

This rearrangement joins TRBV2 to TRBJ1-5; D is undetermined. Germline V gives CDR1 SNHLY, CDR2 FYNNEI. The CDR3 length is 12 residues. Trimming took 5 bases from V and 4 from J, leaving 6 bases between them. The CDR3 here is CASSHLNQPQHF. The CDR3 DNA reads TGTGCCAGCAGTCATTTAAATCAGCCCCAGCATTTT.

This chain's CDR3 is CASSVGGGGYTF. The CDR3 coding sequence is TGTGCCAGCAGCGTAGGTGGGGGCGGCTACACCTTC. The J gene is TRBJ1-2, the V gene TRBV9; tentative D call: TRBD1 (6 bases). V was trimmed by 0 bases and J by 8 bases, leaving 8 bases between them. This CDR3 region has 12 residues. Germline lookup yields CDR1 SGDLS and CDR2 YYNGEE.

This clonotype showed up just once. Possible read error: a much larger clone is one base away. This chain links TRBV4-3 with TRBJ1-3; D gene ambiguous. In germline, CDR1 is LGHNA, CDR2 YSLEER. The V gene lost 3 bases and the J gene lost 2 bases, with 11 bases spanning the gap. This CDR3 is 15 amino acids long. Here the CDR3 reads CASSQDGVPGNTIYF. DNA of the CDR3: TGCGCCAGCAGCCAGGACGGGGTGCCTGGAAACACCATATATTTT.

The genes are TRBV6-1 and TRBJ2-1, with 8 bases that match TRBD2. V shed 11 bases, J shed 9 bases, and the junction held 9 bases outside the gene matches. The CDR3 contains 12 residues. Germline V gives CDR1 MNHNS, CDR2 SASEGT. CDR3 region: CAGSGGLGEQFF. The DNA for the CDR3 is TGTGCCGGATCGGGGGGGTTGGGTGAGCAGTTCTTC.

The rearrangement uses TRBV12-3 or TRBV12-4 and TRBJ2-3; D call uncertain. Trimming took 3 bases from V and 1 from J, leaving 5 bases between them. This CDR3 spans 13 amino acids. The CDR3 protein is CASSFVRTDTQYF. The CDR3 bases are TGTGCCAGCAGTTTCGTTCGCACAGATACGCAGTATTTT.

The chain recombines TRBV11-2 with TRBJ2-5, with D possibly TRBD1 on 6 matching bases. Germline CDR1 reads SGHAT; CDR2 reads FQNNGV. The CDR3 has 12 amino acids. V lost 4 bases, J lost 8 bases, and 11 bases lay in between. The CDR3 nucleotides are TGTGCCAGCAGCTCGGACAGCCCTACCCAGTACTTC. Encoded protein: CASSSDSPTQYF.

V is TRBV23-1 and J is TRBJ1-1; D not certain. TRBV23-1 is sorted into the ORF group, with uncertain function. The CDR3 is made up of 14 amino acids. With 6 bases removed from V and 4 bases from J, the gap between germline ends came to 15 bases. This chain's CDR3 is CASRPRGPGTEAFF. The CDR3 DNA follows: TGCGCCAGCAGGCCGCGAGGGCCCGGCACTGAAGCTTTCTTT.

The chain is built from TRBV2 and TRBJ2-3; possibly TRBD1 for D (6 bases). V was shortened by 3 bases and J by 0 bases, with 10 bases between the two germline ends. Germline CDR1 reads SNHLY; CDR2 reads FYNNEI. The CDR3 is made up of 15 amino acids. The CDR3 sequence is CASSEAGASTDTQYF. The CDR3 coding sequence is TGTGCCAGCAGTGAGGCAGGGGCTAGCACAGATACGCAGTATTTT.

This rearrangement joins TRBV10-3 to TRBJ1-4; D remains ambiguous. The V end was cut by 8 bases, the J end by 3 bases, with 13 bases between. CDR3 length: 14 residues. Per germline, CDR1 ENHRY and CDR2 SYGVKD. CDR3 residues: CAIWEPGPNEKLFF. In nucleotides, the CDR3 is TGTGCCATCTGGGAGCCAGGACCTAATGAAAAACTGTTTTTT.

The chain couples TRBV2 to TRBJ2-5; tentative D call: TRBD2 (5 bases). Germline loops: CDR1 SNHLY, CDR2 FYNNEI. V lost 7 bases and J lost 5, with 17 bases in between. The CDR3 totals 14 residues. For the CDR3, the DNA is TGTGCCAGCACTTTAGTTGCTAAGCGGGAGACCCAGTACTTC. Translation: CASTLVAKRETQYF.

The chain recombines TRBV9 with TRBJ1-2; no clear D. Germline V gene lookup returns CDR1 SGDLS and CDR2 YYNGEE. The CDR3 contains 15 residues. V lost 0 bases, J lost 0 bases, and 9 bases lay in between. The CDR3 loop is CASSVVSGANYGYTF. The CDR3 DNA is TGTGCCAGCAGCGTAGTATCGGGAGCTAACTATGGCTACACCTTC.

The genes are TRBV11-2 and TRBJ1-5; perhaps TRBD1 as D (5 bases). The V gene's germline CDR1 is SGHAT and CDR2 FQNNGV. Trimming took 5 bases from V and 6 from J, leaving 17 bases between them. This CDR3 region has 15 residues. The CDR3 DNA sequence: TGTGCCAGCAGCCCCCAAATTGCGGGGGGTCAGCCCCAGCATTTT. This encodes CASSPQIAGGQPQHF. The variable domain in full, completed from reference TRBV11-2 and TRBJ1-5, reads EAGVAQSPRYKIIEKRQSVAFWCNPISGHATLYWYQQILGQGPKLLIQFQNNGVVDDSQLPKDRFSAERLKGVDSTLKIQPAKLEDSAVYLCASSPQIAGGQPQHFGDGTRLSIL.

V and J are TRBV29-1 and TRBJ2-1; TRBD1 aligns across 9 bases. CDR1 is SQVTM, CDR2 ANQGSEA, per germline. Germline trimming cut 3 bases from V and 5 bases from J; bases unmatched to any gene: 2. The CDR3 length is 13 residues. CDR3 loop: CSVDGDRDNEQFF. CDR3 bases: TGCAGCGTTGATGGGGACAGGGACAATGAGCAGTTCTTC.

This chain links TRBV19 with TRBJ2-7; TRBD2 matches 9 bases. From germline, CDR1 is LNHDA and CDR2 SQIVND (reference sequence). The CDR3 is made up of 16 amino acids. Trimming took 6 bases from V and 1 from J; bases not matched to a gene: 10. The CDR3, as DNA: TGTGCCAGTAGCCCCAGACTAGCGGTCGCGTCCTACGAGCAGTACTTC. It is translated as CASSPRLAVASYEQYF.

V is TRBV11-3 and J is TRBJ2-5; D gene unclear. The CDR3 runs 14 residues. CDR1 and CDR2 from the germline V gene are SGHNT and YENEEA. V lost 1 base to trimming and J lost 2 bases, with 8 bases between them. CDR3 loop: CASSLVDQQETQYF. In DNA, the CDR3 is TGTGCCAGCAGCTTAGTGGACCAACAAGAGACCCAGTACTTC.

Concerning this clonotype: One end of the junction is discordant with germline, which a read error may explain. This sequence joins TRBV9 and TRBJ1-1; 7 nucleotides align to TRBD1. The CDR3 extends over 12 amino acids. Germline lookup yields CDR1 SGDLS and CDR2 YYNGEE. The CDR3 loop is CASSAGQQEAVF. For the CDR3, the DNA is TGTGCCAGCAGCGCGGGACAGCAAGAAGCTGTCTTT.

The chain uses TRBV19 and TRBJ2-7; TRBD2 aligns across 10 bases. The germline CDR1 and CDR2 sequences are LNHDA and SQIVND (reference sequence). Trimming cost V 4 bases and J 3 bases; bases outside gene matches: 6. CDR3 length equals 15 residues. This CDR3 reads CASSTEAGGIYEQYF. In nucleotides, the CDR3 is TGTGCCAGTAGTACCGAAGCGGGAGGGATCTACGAGCAGTACTTC.

This sequence joins TRBV29-1 and TRBJ2-5; D perhaps matches TRBD2 (5 bases). Germline values: CDR1 SQVTM, CDR2 ANQGSEA. V was trimmed by 6 bases and J by 3 bases, leaving 8 bases between them. The CDR3 is made up of 11 amino acids. CDR3 nucleotides: TGCAGCGTCCGGGGAAAAGAGACCCAGTACTTC. It is translated as CSVRGKETQYF. Full variable domain (missing parts from reference TRBV29-1 and TRBJ2-5): SAVISQKPSRDICQRGTSLTIQCQVDSQVTMMFWYRQQPGQSLTLIATANQGSEATYESGFVIDKFPISRPNLTFSTLTVSNMSPEDSSIYLCSVRGKETQYFGPGTRLLVL.